This TCR beta chain was sequenced during a study of radiation and T cells in renal cell carcinoma (dated by TCRdb to 2018 to 2020). Regarding the study in general: The samples were obtained from a clinical trial, where primary renal cell carcinomas were treated with 15 Gy stereotactic body radiation therapy and then removed by nephrectomy 4 weeks afterward. In total, about 50 samples, comprising some 25 tumors and some 27 peripheral blood samples, were subjected to TCR beta sequencing. Across all 50 or so samples, several million unique CDR3 nucleotide sequences, encoding 2.5 million to 3 million unique CDR3 amino acid sequences, were identified. General study outcomes and caveats: With a single-armed trial design, the study had no way to address how radiation dose or scheduling affects the TCR repertoire. Dynamics of the blood repertoire were not tracked past 4 weeks after treatment. Because pretreatment tumor biopsies were not available, the study could not determine whether clonotypes were already present within the tumor at baseline. An increase in top tumor clonotypes in blood was observed from baseline to 2 weeks post-radiation, followed by contraction by 4 weeks, which was taken to suggest transient expansion of tumor-resident clones.

What the time point label conveys for this sample: blood 2 weeks post-SBRT. The sample's treatment or condition label, in plain terms: 15 Gy SBRT to primary tumor, nephrectomy 4 weeks later. Serial peripheral blood from radiation-treated patients was sampled at baseline, 2 weeks and 4 weeks after SBRT to track tumor-enriched clonotypes. Every patient's renal cell carcinoma showed clear cell pathology. Genomic DNA for TCR sequencing was prepared using the QIAamp DNA Blood Mini Kit (Qiagen). Only samples passing all quality control checks were included in the analyses. Spanning cysteine to phenylalanine, the CDR3 consists of 13 amino acids. Here the CDR3 DNA is all that survives: 39 bases in frame from base 1. Via the germline V gene, CDR1 is MNHEY and CDR2 SVGAGI. V loses 7 bases of germline sequence and J loses 11 bases, and the interval between the two ends is 20 bases. TCR beta libraries were generated from genomic DNA with the immunoSEQ kit, following the manufacturer's recommendations. To prepare libraries, a first multiplex PCR with proprietary primers was run, followed by a second PCR that added unique barcodes, and a bead cleanup was done after each round. Each sample batch included a kit-provided positive control reaction and a negative control reaction. The final libraries were assessed on an Agilent 4200 TapeStation D1000 ScreenTape, pooled by volume, and quantified by qPCR. Sequencing was performed on an Illumina NextSeq500 with a MidOutput 150-cycle cartridge, and 156 Read1 and 15 Index1 cycles were run with kit custom primers. The pooled library was loaded at roughly 1 pM, with an approximately 21% PhiX control spiked in. Per the authors' processing: Vendor-processed data were analyzed in R, with a clonotype defined as all T cells sharing the same CDR3 nucleotide sequence. In the clone abundance analyses, frequencies in each sample were normalized to that sample's 10,000 most abundant clones. Public T cell clones, which averaged fewer than five per sample, were excluded before analysis. Tumor-enriched clonotypes and baseline blood-enriched clonotypes were defined as those with an abundance difference of at least 32-fold between compartments. A beta-binomial differential abundance model was used to identify clonotypes that expanded or contracted between blood time points. Similarity between tumor and blood repertoires was quantified using the Baroni-Urbani and Buser coefficient, and groups were compared with two-tailed Wilcoxon tests in R. Entries here come from immuneACCESS through TCRdb and include only in-frame sequences with V and J called. Some clones fail to appear in such tables; in the studies checked, an unresolved V gene covers under half of the shortfall, and the cause of the remainder is unknown. V and J calls and clone size are given by that table; D and trimming were obtained from the DNA. This sample holds some 58,000 clones; roughly four fifths were observed only once. The leading ten clones occupy roughly 7.4% of the sample.

As regards this clone: Its cognate antigen has yet to be identified. Within one base of it there is no much larger clone, and no base qualities were kept.

The receptor chain draws on TRBV6-5 and TRBJ1-1; 5 matching bases give a weak D call of TRBD1. This TCR was sampled from a man in his 60s with renal cell carcinoma. The sequences come from blood, collected from a patient whose treatment included radiotherapy and nephrectomy. The DNA sequence is TGTGCCAGCACCCGCGGCGGGGGGAGTGCCGCTTTCTTT. The translation is CASTRGGGSAAFF.